Below, 6 T cell receptor beta chains from the same sample are listed, as sequenced in a study of shared clonotypes between healthy human individuals. Assay: immunoSEQ multiplex PCR; the TCRdb copy retains only in-frame clones and omits some. The data contain some 490,000 clones, 65% to 85% of them singletons. Material: PBMCs. The origin of the receptors is a woman aged 40-49 years in good health. Some clones in this sample may be carry-over from other donors' samples.

The chain couples TRBV7-8 to TRBJ2-1; D remains unclear. This CDR3 has 13 residues. Germline V gene sequence: CDR1 SGHVS, CDR2 FQNEAQ. V lost 1 base and J lost 5, with 6 bases in between. DNA for the CDR3: TGTGCCAGCAGCTTAGGGTTAGACAATGAGCAGTTCTTC. Its translation is CASSLGLDNEQFF. Full variable domain (remainder filled in from reference TRBV7-8 and TRBJ2-1): GAGVSQSPRYKVAKRGQDVALRCDPISGHVSLFWYQQALGQGPEFLTYFQNEAQLDKSGLPSDRFFAERPEGSVSTLKIQRTQQEDSAVYLCASSLGLDNEQFFGPGTRLTVL.

This clone was seen only a few times. The rearrangement joins TRBV28 to TRBJ1-1, with 10 bases identical to TRBD1. Germline trimming cut 6 bases from V and 1 base from J; bases unmatched to any gene: 2. Germline V lookup: CDR1 MDHEN, CDR2 SYDVKM. The CDR3 has 14 amino acids. The CDR3 spells CASRGTGENTEAFF. The CDR3 nucleotides are TGTGCCAGCAGAGGGACAGGGGAGAACACTGAAGCTTTCTTT.

This chain uses TRBV7-8 with TRBJ2-2; 7 bases map to TRBD1. V gave up 5 bases and J gave up 7 bases; unmatched junction bases: 7. The length of the CDR3 is 14 residues. CDR1 is SGHVS and CDR2 is FQNEAQ in the germline V gene. This CDR3 reads CASSQDREVGELFF. DNA for the CDR3: TGTGCCAGCAGCCAAGACAGGGAAGTCGGGGAGCTGTTTTTT.

The chain joins TRBV30 to TRBJ2-7; TRBD2 matches 8 bases. Germline V lookup: CDR1 GTSNPN, CDR2 SVGIG (reference sequence). The CDR3 contains 14 residues. Trimming took 0 bases from V and 7 from J; bases not matched to a gene: 8. CDR3 sequence reads: CAWSVVLAEGEQYF. As DNA, the CDR3 is TGTGCCTGGAGTGTAGTACTAGCGGAGGGGGAGCAGTACTTC.

The genes are TRBV28 and TRBJ1-5; a weak D match, TRBD1 (6 bases). Per germline, CDR1 MDHEN and CDR2 SYDVKM. The V and J ends lost 4 bases and 0 bases respectively, with 10 bases between them. The CDR3 extends over 15 amino acids. For the CDR3, the DNA is TGTGCCAGCAGTTATCAGGGGAATAGCAATCAGCCCCAGCATTTT. Its translation: CASSYQGNSNQPQHF.

The V and J genes are TRBV4-2 and TRBJ1-2; D perhaps matches TRBD1 (6 bases). Between the trimmed V and J ends, which lost 1 base and 8 bases, there was a span of 20 bases. This CDR3 spans 16 amino acids. The V gene's germline CDR1 is LGHNA and CDR2 YNFKEQ. The CDR3 sequence: CASSQASRGPGEGYTF. The CDR3 coding sequence is TGTGCCAGCAGCCAAGCATCACGGGGGCCCGGGGAGGGCTACACCTTC.